This entry lists 20 T cell receptor beta chains sequenced from one sample in a study of technical replicates of blood from a handful of donors. Produced via immunoSEQ multiplex PCR; TCRdb's table is partial and in-frame only. The sample contains tens of thousands of clones, just under 95% of which appear only once. The specimen sequenced was PBMCs. Receptors were obtained from a human donor in good health. Some clones in this sample may be carry-over from other donors' samples.

V gene TRBV11-3 combines with J gene TRBJ2-7, with TRBD2 matching over 7 bases. In germline, CDR1 is SGHNT, CDR2 YENEEA. The V and J ends lost 5 bases and 5 bases, in that order; junction bases with no gene match: 12. This CDR3 has 15 amino acids. In nucleotides, the CDR3 is TGTGCCAGCAGCCGAGGCGCGGGAGAATCGGACGAGCAGTACTTC. This encodes CASSRGAGESDEQYF. Together with reference TRBV11-3 and TRBJ2-7, the CDR3 gives the full variable domain: EAGVVQSPRYKIIEKKQPVAFWCNPISGHNTLYWYLQNLGQGPELLIRYENEEAVDDSQLPKDRFSAERLKGVDSTLKIQPAELGDSAVYLCASSRGAGESDEQYFGPGTRLTVT.

This chain links TRBV5-1 with TRBJ2-1; 14 nucleotides align to TRBD2. CDR1 SGHRS and CDR2 YFSETQ come from the germline V gene. V dropped 4 bases and J dropped 5; count of bases not matched to a gene: 5. This CDR3 region has 16 residues. The CDR3 DNA reads TGCGCCAGCAGCGGGACTAGCGGGGGCCCCCACAATGAGCAGTTCTTC. This encodes CASSGTSGGPHNEQFF.

This chain links TRBV7-9 with TRBJ2-7, with a weak D call TRBD2 (5 bases). Germline-derived CDR1 and CDR2 are SEHNR and FQNEAQ (reference sequence). The CDR3 runs to 14 residues. V was pared by 5 bases and J by 3 bases, with 14 bases between. The CDR3 is CASSPPQRYYEQYF. CDR3 DNA: TGTGCCAGCAGCCCCCCCCAGCGGTACTACGAGCAGTACTTC.

The rearrangement joins TRBV5-6 to TRBJ1-2, with 8 nucleotides matching TRBD1. From germline, CDR1 is SGHDT and CDR2 YYEEEE. Trimming took 0 bases from V and 5 from J; bases not matched to a gene: 9. The CDR3 runs 16 residues. The CDR3 region has the DNA TGTGCCAGCAGCTTGGCCCGACAGGGGCCCTCATATGGCTACACCTTC. This codes for CASSLARQGPSYGYTF.

This CDR3 reads CSVDTGDTYSYEQYF. CDR3 in DNA: TGCAGCGTTGACACAGGGGACACGTATTCCTACGAGCAGTACTTC. This chain joins TRBV29-1 and TRBJ2-7, with 7 positions matching TRBD1. V trimming: 3 bases; J trimming: 1 base; junction bases outside the gene matches: 9. This CDR3 has 15 residues. CDR1 and CDR2 from the germline V gene are SQVTM and ANQGSEA.

The chain carries TRBV4-2 and TRBJ2-7, with a weak D call TRBD2 (6 bases). The CDR3 runs 16 residues. The germline V and J ends were trimmed by 0 bases and 0 bases, with 12 bases remaining between them. Germline CDR1 LGHNA, CDR2 YNFKEQ. CDR3 bases: TGTGCCAGCAGCCAAGATAGTGGAGGGATCTCCTACGAGCAGTACTTC. Translating it yields CASSQDSGGISYEQYF.

The rearrangement uses TRBV7-6 and TRBJ1-1, with D possibly matching TRBD1 (5 bases). Trimming shortened V by 5 bases and J by 5 bases, and 15 bases separated the two germline ends. Germline-derived CDR1 and CDR2 are SGHVS and FNYEAQ. The CDR3 loop spans 14 amino acids. CDR3 in amino acids: CASSPTEEGTEAFF. The CDR3 DNA sequence: TGTGCCAGCAGCCCGACAGAGGAGGGGACTGAAGCTTTCTTT.

The chain links TRBV6-1 to TRBJ1-5; D gene ambiguous. Looked up from germline, CDR1 is MNHNS and CDR2 is SASEGT. This CDR3 has 15 residues. Trimming left V 1 base short and J 1 base short, with 8 bases between. The CDR3 is CASSEVGGSNQPQHF. The CDR3 bases are TGTGCCAGCAGTGAAGTTGGTGGCAGCAATCAGCCCCAGCATTTT.

To note about this clone: Germline is not matched at one junction end, which may reflect a read error. The V call is TRBV20-1, the J call TRBJ2-7; tentatively, D is TRBD2 (5 bases). Germline loops: CDR1 DFQATT, CDR2 SNEGSKA (reference sequence). The CDR3 consists of 11 residues. The CDR3 spells CSARGPYEQYF. Written as DNA, the CDR3 is TGCAGTGCGAGAGGGCCTTACGAGCAGTACTTC.

The chain combines TRBV30 with TRBJ1-2; D not resolved. Germline lookup yields CDR1 GTSNPN and CDR2 SVGIG (reference sequence). V dropped 4 bases and J dropped 4 bases, with 13 bases sitting between them. The CDR3 extends over 13 amino acids. DNA for the CDR3: TGTGCCTGGAACAACGGGGAAGGCTATGGCTACACCTTC. Residues: CAWNNGEGYGYTF.

The chain couples TRBV7-9 to TRBJ2-2; 9 bases align to TRBD2. With V trimmed by 5 bases and J by 6 bases, 4 bases remained unmatched. The germline V gene has CDR1 SEHNR and CDR2 FQNEAQ (reference sequence). This CDR3 has 14 amino acids. The CDR3 region is CASSTGTSPGELFF. The CDR3 bases are TGTGCCAGCAGCACCGGGACTAGCCCCGGGGAGCTGTTTTTT.

The rearrangement joins TRBV7-8 to TRBJ2-7, with 7 bases fitting TRBD1. CDR1 and CDR2 (germline): SGHVS, FQNEAQ. V lost 5 bases to trimming and J lost 5 bases; unmatched junction nucleotides: 15. The CDR3 length is 16 residues. CDR3 bases: TGTGCCAGCAGCAGGGACAGAGATCCTCAGCACAACGAGCAGTACTTC. It is translated as CASSRDRDPQHNEQYF.

In DNA, the CDR3 is TGTGCCAGCAGTGAGATTCGGGGGGGAACTGAAGAGACCCAGTACTTC. It yields the protein CASSEIRGGTEETQYF. The chain recombines TRBV25-1 with TRBJ2-5; 8 positions match TRBD2. Germline assignment: CDR1 MGHDK and CDR2 SYGVNS. V lost 3 bases to trimming and J lost 3 bases; unmatched junction nucleotides: 9. The CDR3 consists of 16 residues.

Here the CDR3 DNA reads TGCAGCGCCTCAACAGGGGGAGCCGATACGCAGTATTTT. Amino acid sequence: CSASTGGADTQYF. The gene calls are TRBV29-1 and TRBJ2-3, with 8 positions matching TRBD1. The trim removed 7 bases at V and 6 bases at J, leaving 9 bases unmatched. The CDR3 spans 13 residues. Germline CDR1 SQVTM, CDR2 ANQGSEA.

This chain joins TRBV7-2 and TRBJ2-7; 11 nucleotides line up with TRBD1. The CDR3 loop spans 15 amino acids. The germline V gene has CDR1 SGHTA and CDR2 FQGNSA. The V segment lost 5 bases and the J segment 4 bases; nucleotides outside the gene matches: 7. The CDR3 DNA reads TGTGCCAGCAGCGCCCGGACAGGGGGCCCGTACGAGCAGTACTTC. Protein product: CASSARTGGPYEQYF.

The chain has TRBV28 and TRBJ1-2; 7 nucleotides match TRBD1. The V gene end was trimmed by 4 bases and the J gene end by 2 bases; junction bases not matched to a gene: 1. The CDR3 runs 13 residues. The germline V gene has CDR1 MDHEN and CDR2 SYDVKM. This CDR3 is CASSWGQNYGYTF. CDR3 nucleotides: TGTGCCAGCAGTTGGGGACAGAACTATGGCTACACCTTC.

The rearrangement uses TRBV25-1 and TRBJ1-2, with D unclear. The V gene's germline CDR1 is MGHDK and CDR2 SYGVNS. V gave up 6 bases and J gave up 7 bases, with 9 bases separating them. This CDR3 has 11 residues. The CDR3 loop reads CASSGEGGYTF. The CDR3 DNA reads as TGTGCCAGCAGCGGAGAAGGTGGCTACACCTTC.

This chain joins TRBV29-1 and TRBJ2-7; 10 nucleotides align to TRBD1. The CDR3 runs 13 residues. After removal of 1 base from V and 4 bases from J, the junction contained 1 base not matched to a gene. Germline V gene sequence: CDR1 SQVTM, CDR2 ANQGSEA. This CDR3 is CSVEVDRGYEQYF. The CDR3 DNA is TGCAGCGTTGAAGTGGACAGGGGGTACGAGCAGTACTTC.

The rearrangement uses TRBV5-1 and TRBJ2-1; TRBD2 is a possible D gene (7 bases). From germline, CDR1 is SGHRS and CDR2 YFSETQ. Trimming stripped 5 bases from V and 8 bases from J, with 17 bases between. The CDR3 has 14 amino acids. Here the CDR3 reads CASSRSGGFDEQFF. The CDR3 DNA follows: TGCGCCAGCAGTCGTTCGGGGGGCTTCGATGAGCAGTTCTTC.

The rearrangement joins TRBV6-5 to TRBJ2-7; TRBD1 aligns across 9 bases. With 6 bases clipped from V and 3 bases from J, the junction kept 6 bases outside the gene matches. This CDR3 has 14 residues. Germline V lookup: CDR1 MNHEY, CDR2 SVGAGI. The CDR3 here is CASRGQGNYYEQYF. The CDR3 DNA reads TGTGCCAGCAGGGGACAGGGTAACTACTACGAGCAGTACTTC.